This TCR beta chain was captured by sequencing in a study of neurological immune-mediated disorders. Study outcomes and limitations: No sharing of CDR3 amino acid sequences was observed among expanded clones across subjects, suggesting private repertoires in all groups. One related-CDR3 cluster, which may be a signature, held the repertoires of 18 of 34 multiple sclerosis patients after phylogenetic grouping. Falling below healthy controls, multiple sclerosis showed the least TCR clonal expansion, while HTLV-1-associated myelopathy showed the most.

This CDR3 has 15 amino acids. Germline V CDR1 and CDR2: LGHDT, YNNKEL (reference sequence). Trimming pared 4 bases from V and 0 bases from J, leaving 11 bases between. A single run covered 15-18 subjects with over 170 million TCR-beta sequences. TCRdb recomputed calls from the 5' RACE reads with MiXCR, one row per CDR3 protein. The table records around 65,000 distinct CDR3 sequences, approximately 5.1% of them present only once. At least ten counts were recorded for this clonotype. Its cognate antigen is unknown. The receptor was derived from a human donor with multiple sclerosis. The donor label of this sample is uncertain. The chain links TRBV3-1 to TRBJ2-3; perhaps TRBD1 as D (5 bases). Source material: PBMCs. The CDR3 spells CASSPRQTSTDTQYF. CDR3 bases: TGTGCCAGCAGCCCCCGACAGACTAGCACAGATACGCAGTATTTT.